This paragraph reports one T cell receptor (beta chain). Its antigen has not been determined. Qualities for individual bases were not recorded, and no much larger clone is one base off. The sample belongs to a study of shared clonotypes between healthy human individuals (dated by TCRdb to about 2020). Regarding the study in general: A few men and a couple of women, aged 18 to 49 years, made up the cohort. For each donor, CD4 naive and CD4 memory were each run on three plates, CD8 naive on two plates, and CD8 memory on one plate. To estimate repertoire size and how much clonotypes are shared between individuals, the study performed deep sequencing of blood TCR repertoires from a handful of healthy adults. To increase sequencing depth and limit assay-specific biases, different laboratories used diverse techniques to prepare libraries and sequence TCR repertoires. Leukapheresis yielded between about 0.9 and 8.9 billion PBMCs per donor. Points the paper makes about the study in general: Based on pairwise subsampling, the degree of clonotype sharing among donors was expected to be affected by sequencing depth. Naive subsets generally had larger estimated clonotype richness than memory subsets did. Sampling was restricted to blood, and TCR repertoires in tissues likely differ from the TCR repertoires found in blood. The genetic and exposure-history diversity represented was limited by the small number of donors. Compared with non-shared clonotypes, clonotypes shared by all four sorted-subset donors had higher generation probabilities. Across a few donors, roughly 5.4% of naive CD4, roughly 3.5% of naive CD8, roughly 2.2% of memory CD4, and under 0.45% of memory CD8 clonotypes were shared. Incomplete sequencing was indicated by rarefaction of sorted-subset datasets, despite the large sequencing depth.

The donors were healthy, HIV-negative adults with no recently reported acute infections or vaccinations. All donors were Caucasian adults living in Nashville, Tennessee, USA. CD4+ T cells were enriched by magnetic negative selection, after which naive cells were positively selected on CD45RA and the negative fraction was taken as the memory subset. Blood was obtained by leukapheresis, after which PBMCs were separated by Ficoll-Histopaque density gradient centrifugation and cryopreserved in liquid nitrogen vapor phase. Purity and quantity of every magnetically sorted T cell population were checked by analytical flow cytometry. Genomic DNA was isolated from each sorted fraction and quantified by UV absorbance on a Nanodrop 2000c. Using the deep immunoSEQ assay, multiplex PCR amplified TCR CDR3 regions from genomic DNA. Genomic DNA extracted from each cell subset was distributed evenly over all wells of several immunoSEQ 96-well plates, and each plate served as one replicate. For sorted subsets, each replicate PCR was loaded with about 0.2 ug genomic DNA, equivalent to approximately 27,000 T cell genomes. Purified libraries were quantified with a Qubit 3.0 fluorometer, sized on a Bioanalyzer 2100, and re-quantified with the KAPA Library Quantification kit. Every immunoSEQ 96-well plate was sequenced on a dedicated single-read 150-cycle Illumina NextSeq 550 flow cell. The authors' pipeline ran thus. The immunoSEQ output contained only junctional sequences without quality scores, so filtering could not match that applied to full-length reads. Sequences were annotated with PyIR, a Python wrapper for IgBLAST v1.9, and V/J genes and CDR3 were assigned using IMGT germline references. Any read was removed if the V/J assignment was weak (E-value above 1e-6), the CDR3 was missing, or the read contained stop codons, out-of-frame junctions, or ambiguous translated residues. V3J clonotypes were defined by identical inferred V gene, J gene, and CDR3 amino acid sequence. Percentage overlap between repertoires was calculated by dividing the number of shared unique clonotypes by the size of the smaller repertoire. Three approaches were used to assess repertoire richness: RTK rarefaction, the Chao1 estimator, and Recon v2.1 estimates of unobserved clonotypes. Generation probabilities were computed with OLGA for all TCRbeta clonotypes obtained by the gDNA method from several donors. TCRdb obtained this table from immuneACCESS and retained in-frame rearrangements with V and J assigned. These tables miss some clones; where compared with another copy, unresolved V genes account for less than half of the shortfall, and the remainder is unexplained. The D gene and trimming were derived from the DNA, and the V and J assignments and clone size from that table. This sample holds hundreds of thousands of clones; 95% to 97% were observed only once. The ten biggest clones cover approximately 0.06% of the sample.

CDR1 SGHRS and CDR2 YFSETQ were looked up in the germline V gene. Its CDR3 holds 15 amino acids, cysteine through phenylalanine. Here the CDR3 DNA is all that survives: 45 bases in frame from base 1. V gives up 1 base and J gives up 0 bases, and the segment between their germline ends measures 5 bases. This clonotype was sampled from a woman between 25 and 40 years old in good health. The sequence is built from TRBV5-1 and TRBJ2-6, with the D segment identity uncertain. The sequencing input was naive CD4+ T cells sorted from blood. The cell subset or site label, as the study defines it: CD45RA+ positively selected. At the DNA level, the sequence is TGCGCCAGCAGCTTGCTGCACTCTGGGGCCAACGTCCTGACTTTC. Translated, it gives CASSLLHSGANVLTF.